This TCR beta chain derives from a study of blood T cell repertoires in COVID-19. Overall study context: Sites in the United States, Italy and Spain provided acute and convalescent COVID-19 samples. In each case, the material was cDNA or gDNA derived from T cells, B-cell-depleted T cells, or PBMCs.

Authors' analysis steps: By means of reference gene primer amplification, nucleated cell counts were estimated. Generated by immunoSEQ multiplex PCR, the TCRdb table keeps only in-frame clones and is missing some. V, J and clone size derive from that table, while D and trimming were established from the DNA sequence. This table holds 180,000 or so clones, almost 85% found once. Trimming cost V 1 base and J 0 bases, with 10 bases left between them. The germline V gene encodes CDR1 SGHRS and CDR2 YFSETQ. The CDR3 extends over 15 amino acids. The chain combines TRBV5-1 with TRBJ1-1, with D maybe TRBD1 (5 bases). The sample comprised peripheral blood. This receptor was obtained from a human donor with acute or convalescent COVID-19. The donor label of this sample is uncertain. This chain's CDR3 is CASSLSGGLNTEAFF. The CDR3 bases are TGCGCCAGCAGCTTGTCCGGGGGATTGAACACTGAAGCTTTCTTT.